A selection of T cell receptor beta chains follows, all from one sample in a study of blood T cells in healthy people across ages. TCRdb itself ran the 5' RACE reads through MiXCR, one entry per CDR3 protein. The sample lists approximately 670,000 distinct CDR3 sequences, over 40% occurring once. Material for sequencing was blood. These receptors originate from a man older than 75 in good health. Both conserved end residues are part of each CDR3. The size field is filled for only some rows; it gives once, few, many or a size class.

clone_size	j_call	v_call	cdr3_aa
NA	TRBJ1-6	TRBV20-1	CSASRGANSPLHF
NA	TRBJ1-2	TRBV29-1	CSVDDRGGGTNYDYTF
few	TRBJ1-4	TRBV25-1	CASSELGQYNEKLFF
NA	TRBJ2-5	TRBV14	CASSLGPWETQYF
NA	TRBJ2-2	TRBV20-1	CSARVVGTGELFF
NA	TRBJ2-3	TRBV29-1	CSVGGRTDTQYF
NA	TRBJ2-7	TRBV7-6	CASSEGLGYEQYF
many	TRBJ2-3	TRBV6-1	CASRGDFGRADTQYF
NA	TRBJ2-3	TRBV7-3	CASSLKGVTDTQYF
few	NA	TRBV5-1	CASSFRAGLEETQYF
NA	TRBJ2-7	TRBV18	CASSQSGSAYNEQYF
many	TRBJ2-7	TRBV29-1	CSVADRGEQYF
NA	TRBJ2-7	TRBV6-2/TRBV6-3	CASQLAGGTYEQYF
NA	TRBJ2-4	TRBV5-1	CASSLGDTRNIQYF